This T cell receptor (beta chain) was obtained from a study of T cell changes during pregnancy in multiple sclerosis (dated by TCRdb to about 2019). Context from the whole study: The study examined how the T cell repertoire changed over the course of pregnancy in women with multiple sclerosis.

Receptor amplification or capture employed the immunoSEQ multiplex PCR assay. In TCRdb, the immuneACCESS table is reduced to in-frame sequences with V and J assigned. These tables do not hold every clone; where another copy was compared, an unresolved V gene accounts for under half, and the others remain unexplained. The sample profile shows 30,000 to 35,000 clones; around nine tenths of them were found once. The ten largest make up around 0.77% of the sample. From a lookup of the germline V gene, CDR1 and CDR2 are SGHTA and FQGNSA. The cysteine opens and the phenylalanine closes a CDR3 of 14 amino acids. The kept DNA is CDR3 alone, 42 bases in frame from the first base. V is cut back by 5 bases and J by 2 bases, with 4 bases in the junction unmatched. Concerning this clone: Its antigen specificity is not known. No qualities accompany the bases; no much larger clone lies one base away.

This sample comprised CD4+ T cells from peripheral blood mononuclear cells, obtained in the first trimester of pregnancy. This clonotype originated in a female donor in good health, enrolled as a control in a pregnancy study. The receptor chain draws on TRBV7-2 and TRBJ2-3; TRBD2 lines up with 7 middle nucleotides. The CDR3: CASSPSGYTDTQYF. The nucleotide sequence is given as TGTGCCAGCAGCCCTAGCGGATACACAGATACGCAGTATTTT.